What follows describes a single TCR beta chain. These data are taken from a study of blood T cell repertoires in COVID-19. The wider study: Whether acute or convalescent, the COVID-19 samples came from the United States, Italy and Spain. In each case, the material was cDNA or gDNA derived from T cells, B-cell-depleted T cells, or PBMCs.

Per the original methods: From reference gene primer amplification, estimates of nucleated cell counts were derived. Sequenced by immunoSEQ multiplex PCR; TCRdb stores in-frame clones only, minus some. The DNA was the basis for D and trimming; V, J and clone size are from that table. The sample contains 200,000 to 250,000 clones, around 86% of which appear only once. This CDR3 contains 15 residues. CDR1 and CDR2 from the germline V gene are LGHDT and YNNKEL (reference sequence). V lost 3 bases and J lost 3; bases outside the gene matches: 3. Input material: peripheral blood. This sequence originates from a woman in her fifties or sixties who had recovered from COVID-19. The chain joins TRBV3-1 (or the pseudogene TRBV3-2) to TRBJ2-5; 11 positions match TRBD2. The CDR3 nucleotides read TGTGCCAGCAGCCACCGACTAGCGGGGAAAGAGACCCAGTACTTC. Protein product: CASSHRLAGKETQYF.